The rows below give T cell receptor beta chains drawn from one sample of a study of PD-1 blockade in classical Hodgkin lymphoma. Some clones are missing from TCRdb's copy, which holds only in-frame ones; the method was immunoSEQ multiplex PCR. The data show fewer than 20,000 clones, with roughly 84% seen just once and about two fifths held by the top ten. The specimen was peripheral blood mononuclear cells (PBMCs), collected before the second cycle of nivolumab. Source of these receptors: a human donor with classical Hodgkin lymphoma. Both conserved end residues are part of each CDR3. A D gene is named only where the DNA matches it firmly. Some rows have no size entry. The others give once, few or many, or a class for an expanded clone.

cdr3_length,j_call,clone_size,v_call,d_call,cdr3_nt,cdr3_aa
15,TRBJ1-5,-,TRBV6-1,-,TGTGCCAGCAGTGAATATGGAGACTTCAATCAGCCCCAGCATTTT,CASSEYGDFNQPQHF
15,TRBJ2-7,-,TRBV27,-,TGTGCCAGCAGTTTGGGCGGAGAACCATTCTACGAGCAGTACTTC,CASSLGGEPFYEQYF
11,TRBJ2-4,-,TRBV6-5,-,TGTGCCAGCACCGAAAGGCACATTCAGTACTTC,CASTERHIQYF
12,TRBJ2-7,few,TRBV27,-,TGTGCCAGCAGTGGGGGCTCCTACGAGCAGTACTTC,CASSGGSYEQYF
16,TRBJ2-5,few,TRBV7-9,-,TGTGCCAGCAGGTCCCGTTGGACTAACCGAAAAGAGACCCAGTACTTC,CASRSRWTNRKETQYF
15,TRBJ1-5,few,TRBV19,-,TGTGCCAGTAGTTTGATGACAGTTGGCAATCAGCCCCAGCATTTT,CASSLMTVGNQPQHF
14,TRBJ2-1,-,TRBV19,TRBD2,TGTGCCAGTAGTCCCCGGGTAGCGGGAGTTGAGCAGTTCTTC,CASSPRVAGVEQFF
14,TRBJ2-3,-,TRBV5-1,-,TGCGCCAGCAGCTTGGCAGGTCGCACAGATACGCAGTATTTT,CASSLAGRTDTQYF
15,TRBJ1-6,once,TRBV27,TRBD1,TGTGCCAGCAGTTTAGAGGGGGCAGGGGATTCACCCCTCCACTTT,CASSLEGAGDSPLHF
12,TRBJ1-2,-,TRBV6-5,-,TGTGCCAGCAGCCCAGATCCCTATGGCTACACCTTC,CASSPDPYGYTF
16,TRBJ2-1,-,TRBV5-1,TRBD1,TGCGCCAGCAGCGACTACCGGGACAGGGGATACAATGAGCAGTTCTTC,CASSDYRDRGYNEQFF
14,TRBJ2-7,-,TRBV6-4,-,TGTGCCAGCAGTGCAAGCGCAGGGGATCGCGAGCAGTACTTC,CASSASAGDREQYF
15,TRBJ2-7,-,TRBV4-1,TRBD1,TGCGCCAGCAGCCTGCGGACAGGGTCAACCTACGAGCAGTACTTC,CASSLRTGSTYEQYF
14,TRBJ2-2,few,TRBV6-6,-,TGTGCCAGCACCAGGCAGGGAGAAACCGGGGAGCTGTTTTTT,CASTRQGETGELFF
11,TRBJ2-1,-,TRBV19,TRBD2,TGTGCCAGTACGGGGGGGGATGAGCAGTTCTTC,CASTGGDEQFF